These 10 T cell receptor beta chains came from one sample sequenced in a study of CD8+ T cells in alopecia areata. Treatment denoted: oral pan-JAK inhibitor, 5-10 mg twice daily. Peripheral blood and lesional scalp punch biopsies came from alopecia areata patients. After isolation, RNA underwent reverse transcription to generate cDNA as the sequencing template. The table came from immunoSEQ multiplex PCR; TCRdb's copy has only in-frame clones and leaves some out. The sample lists roughly 4,000 clones, roughly 71% occurring once. Material: skin, obtained at week 24, from a patient treated with tofacitinib. The origin of the receptors is a human donor with alopecia areata.

The chain joins TRBV5-1 to TRBJ2-7; unclear D gene. Germline V gene sequence: CDR1 SGHRS, CDR2 YFSETQ. Trimming pared 2 bases from V and 5 bases from J, leaving 14 bases between. The CDR3 length is 14 residues. The CDR3 is CASSFLPPLDEQYF. The CDR3 coding sequence is TGCGCCAGCAGCTTTTTACCACCCTTGGACGAGCAGTACTTC.

This clone was seen only a few times. The chain couples TRBV5-4 to TRBJ2-3; the D is unclear. Between the trimmed V and J ends, which lost 3 bases and 0 bases, there was a span of 8 bases. The CDR3 runs to 14 residues. Germline lookup yields CDR1 SGHNT and CDR2 YYREEE (reference sequence). In DNA form, the CDR3 reads TGTGCCAGCAGCTCCCTGCTCAGCACAGATACGCAGTATTTT. As protein: CASSSLLSTDTQYF. The full variable domain, in which reference TRBV5-4 and TRBJ2-3 provide the parts outside the CDR3, is ETGVTQSPTHLIKTRGQQVTLRCSSQSGHNTVSWYQQALGQGPQFIFQYYREEENGRGNFPPRFSGLQFPNYSSELNVNALELDDSALYLCASSSLLSTDTQYFGPGTRLTVL.

The chain carries TRBV23-1 and TRBJ2-1; 7 bases map to TRBD1. TRBV23-1 is an open reading frame, and its role is uncertain. This CDR3 comprises 17 residues. The ends lost 6 bases at V and 5 bases at J; junction bases unmatched: 16. The CDR3 sequence: CASSLPPGTALNNEQFF. CDR3 nucleotide sequence: TGCGCCAGCAGCCTCCCCCCCGGGACAGCGCTAAACAATGAGCAGTTCTTC.

The V and J genes are TRBV19 and TRBJ1-1, with 10 nucleotides matching TRBD1. The junction had 4 bases not matched to a gene; V was cut back by 3 bases and J by 0 bases. The CDR3 consists of 16 residues. Germline lookup yields CDR1 LNHDA and CDR2 SQIVND (reference sequence). CDR3 in DNA: TGTGCCAGTAGTATTGGACAGGGGGGGATGAACACTGAAGCTTTCTTT. Protein: CASSIGQGGMNTEAFF.

The chain combines TRBV7-8 with TRBJ1-1; possibly TRBD1 for D (6 bases). The V gene's germline CDR1 is SGHVS and CDR2 FQNEAQ. The CDR3 is 13 amino acids. V lost 5 bases, J lost 5 bases, and 12 bases lay in between. Here the CDR3 DNA reads TGTGCCAGCAGCGGGGGCAGGGAAACTGAAGCTTTCTTT. It encodes CASSGGRETEAFF.

The genes are TRBV7-8 and TRBJ1-2, with TRBD1 identical over 8 bases. Germline CDR1 SGHVS, CDR2 FQNEAQ. J gave up 3 bases and V 4 bases, and 16 bases lay outside the gene matches. The CDR3 has 18 amino acids. The CDR3 region is CASSWWTGIEPVDYGYTF. The CDR3 DNA follows: TGTGCCAGCAGCTGGTGGACAGGGATCGAACCGGTGGACTATGGCTACACCTTC.

The chain has TRBV6-1 and TRBJ2-1, with TRBD2 identical over 10 bases. Germline V gives CDR1 MNHNS, CDR2 SASEGT. The CDR3 length is 15 residues. V dropped 7 bases and J dropped 4; count of bases not matched to a gene: 7. The CDR3 sequence is CASTVLAGAYNEQFF. In DNA form, the CDR3 reads TGTGCCAGCACCGTTCTAGCGGGGGCATACAATGAGCAGTTCTTC.

The chain is built from TRBV19 and TRBJ1-1; D is ambiguous. V shed 10 bases and J shed 4 bases, with 10 bases lying between them. The CDR3 sequence is 11 residues long. Germline values: CDR1 LNHDA, CDR2 SQIVND (reference sequence). Here the CDR3 DNA reads TGTGCCACCCGAACGCGCACTGAAGCTTTCTTT. This encodes CATRTRTEAFF.

This clone has only a few counts. The chain has TRBV27 and TRBJ2-3; 10 nucleotides line up with TRBD1. V lost 0 bases and J lost 4; bases outside the gene matches: 7. Germline lookup yields CDR1 MNHEY and CDR2 SMNVEV (reference sequence). The CDR3 is 17 residues long. The CDR3 DNA is TGTGCCAGCAGTTTATCAGAGTGGGACAGGGGCCCAGATACGCAGTATTTT. Its translation: CASSLSEWDRGPDTQYF.

The rearrangement links TRBV7-3 to TRBJ2-3, with D hard to call. Per the germline V gene, CDR1 is SGHTA and CDR2 is FQGTGA. The germline V and J ends were trimmed by 4 bases and 11 bases, with 16 bases remaining between them. CDR3 length equals 13 residues. The CDR3 sequence: CASSSYGETRQYF. The CDR3 DNA reads TGTGCCAGCAGCTCCTATGGAGAGACCAGGCAGTATTTT.